A single sample is the source of the 28 T cell receptor beta chains below, sequenced in a study of T cell responses to AZD1222 COVID-19 vaccine. Sequenced by immunoSEQ multiplex PCR; TCRdb stores in-frame clones only, minus some. The table includes approximately 67,000 clones, 80% to 90% detected once. The source was peripheral blood, collected on day 0 of AZD1222 vaccination. The receptors were sampled from an adult in good health.

The chain links TRBV30 to TRBJ1-1; TRBD1 matches at 8 bases. The CDR3 consists of 15 residues. Germline CDR1 is GTSNPN and CDR2 is SVGIG (reference sequence). The trim removed 1 base at V and 7 bases at J, leaving 11 bases unmatched. The CDR3 DNA is TGTGCCTGGAGTGAGACCGGGACAGGCCCCGATGAAGCTTTCTTT. Residues: CAWSETGTGPDEAFF.

This clone was seen once. The rearrangement links TRBV3-1 (or the pseudogene TRBV3-2) to TRBJ2-3; D is unresolved. There are 12 residues in the CDR3. Germline CDR1 is LGHDT and CDR2 is YNNKEL (reference sequence). V lost 1 base, J lost 3 bases, and 2 bases lay in between. The CDR3 nucleotides are TGTGCCAGCAGCCAAGTTACAGATACGCAGTATTTT. As protein: CASSQVTDTQYF.

The gene calls are TRBV20-1 and TRBJ1-1, with a weak D call TRBD1 (5 bases). Germline CDR1 DFQATT, CDR2 SNEGSKA (reference sequence). The length of the CDR3 is 11 residues. Trimming shortened V by 2 bases and J by 8 bases, and 9 bases separated the two germline ends. CDR3 loop: CSARFRTEAFF. The CDR3 DNA sequence: TGCAGTGCTAGATTCCGGACAGAAGCTTTCTTT.

A few counts support this clone. A junction end diverges from the germline sequence, so it may reflect a read error. The chain employs TRBV6-5 and TRBJ1-3; D gene unclear. CDR1 and CDR2 (germline): MNHEY, SVGAGI. The CDR3 sequence is 12 residues long. The CDR3 protein is CASKRSENTIYF. The DNA of the CDR3 is TGTGCCAGCAAAAGATCTGAAAACACCATATATTTT.

The chain recombines TRBV30 with TRBJ1-1; D unresolved. V lost 8 bases and J lost 1, with 8 bases in between. The CDR3 has 11 amino acids. CDR1 is GTSNPN and CDR2 is SVGIG in the germline V gene (reference sequence). CDR3 residues: CARRQNTEAFF. CDR3 in DNA: TGTGCCCGCCGACAGAACACTGAAGCTTTCTTT.

The V call is TRBV5-1, the J call TRBJ2-7, with D hard to call. Deletions cut 0 bases from V and 0 bases from J, with 13 bases between. The germline V gene encodes CDR1 SGHRS and CDR2 YFSETQ. This CDR3 has 16 residues. The CDR3 loop is CASSLAWGKSSYEQYF. CDR3 in DNA: TGCGCCAGCAGCTTGGCCTGGGGAAAAAGCTCCTACGAGCAGTACTTC. The whole variable domain, filled in from reference TRBV5-1 and TRBJ2-7, reads KAGVTQTPRYLIKTRGQQVTLSCSPISGHRSVSWYQQTPGQGLQFLFEYFSETQRNKGNFPGRFSGRQFSNSRSEMNVSTLELGDSALYLCASSLAWGKSSYEQYFGPGTRLTVT.

V and J are TRBV7-3 and TRBJ2-3; 8 bases are a match to TRBD2. Per germline, CDR1 SGHTA and CDR2 FQGTGA. This CDR3 has 17 residues. Trimming cost V 2 bases and J 5 bases; bases outside gene matches: 12. In nucleotides, the CDR3 is TGTGCCAGCAGCTTAGACGGGGGGGCCTCGACGGGAGATACGCAGTATTTT. Protein: CASSLDGGASTGDTQYF.

The chain joins TRBV6-5 to TRBJ1-2; 8 bases match TRBD1. The CDR3 spans 13 residues. The germline V gene encodes CDR1 MNHEY and CDR2 SVGAGI. The trim removed 5 bases at V and 4 bases at J, leaving 3 bases unmatched. CDR3 loop: CASSPGTGYGYTF. The CDR3 nucleotides read TGTGCCAGCAGTCCCGGGACAGGCTATGGCTACACCTTC.

The CDR3 spells CASTQRGGYEQYF. CDR3 DNA sequence: TGTGCCAGCACCCAGCGAGGGGGATACGAGCAGTACTTC. V gene TRBV7-8 combines with J gene TRBJ2-7; weak D call: TRBD1 (6 bases). This CDR3 has 13 residues. V was clipped by 7 bases and J by 4 bases, with 14 bases between them. Germline V gives CDR1 SGHVS, CDR2 FQNEAQ.

J is TRBJ2-7 and V is TRBV5-1, with TRBD2 matching 8 bases. V shed 4 bases, J shed 2 bases, and the junction held 11 bases outside the gene matches. Germline-derived CDR1 and CDR2 are SGHRS and YFSETQ. This CDR3 is built from 16 residues. CDR3 region: CASSASAGGGTYEQYF. In DNA form, the CDR3 reads TGCGCCAGCAGCGCCTCGGCGGGAGGAGGCACCTACGAGCAGTACTTC.

This clone was seen once. The chain carries TRBV12-1 and TRBJ2-2. TRBV12-1 is termed a pseudogene. The length of the CDR3 is 14 residues. CDR3 loop: CASSGIENTGELFF. The CDR3 nucleotides are TGTGCCAGCAGCGGGATAGAGAACACCGGGGAGCTGTTTTTT.

The gene calls are TRBV28 and TRBJ1-2; no clear D. The CDR3 sequence is 13 residues long. The V gene's germline CDR1 is MDHEN and CDR2 SYDVKM. V lost 1 base, J lost 4 bases, and 7 bases lay in between. The CDR3 region is CASSLFTPYGYTF. The CDR3 DNA sequence: TGTGCCAGCAGTTTATTTACCCCCTATGGCTACACCTTC.

This chain joins TRBV18 and TRBJ2-3; D is unclear. Germline V gives CDR1 KGHSH, CDR2 LQKENI. The CDR3 contains 13 residues. V dropped 5 bases and J dropped 6 bases, with 12 bases sitting between them. The CDR3 DNA reads as TGTGCCAGCTCAACAACACAAAGGGATACGCAGTATTTT. Its protein is CASSTTQRDTQYF.

This clone has a handful of counts. J is TRBJ2-7 and V is TRBV9, with 11 nucleotides matching TRBD1. CDR1 and CDR2 (germline): SGDLS, YYNGEE. The CDR3 totals 16 residues. Trimming at V came to 0 bases and at J to 2 bases, leaving 4 bases not matched to a gene. CDR3 residues: CASSVEMGQGAYEQYF. DNA for the CDR3: TGTGCCAGCAGCGTAGAGATGGGACAGGGGGCCTACGAGCAGTACTTC.

This clone was found once. The chain joins TRBV30 to TRBJ1-4, with 7 positions matching TRBD1. The CDR3 contains 14 residues. V was pared by 2 bases and J by 5 bases, with 5 bases of the junction left unmatched. In germline, CDR1 is GTSNPN, CDR2 SVGIG (reference sequence). The CDR3 loop is CAWSRTGVNEKLFF. Written as DNA, the CDR3 is TGTGCCTGGAGTCGTACAGGGGTAAATGAAAAACTGTTTTTT. Full variable domain (missing parts from reference TRBV30 and TRBJ1-4): SQTIHQWPATLVQPVGSPLSLECTVEGTSNPNLYWYRQAAGRGLQLLFYSVGIGQISSEVPQNLSASRPQDRQFILSSKKLLLSDSGFYLCAWSRTGVNEKLFFGSGTQLSVL.

The V gene is TRBV9, the J gene TRBJ1-5; D not resolved. This CDR3 has 10 residues. The ends were cut back, 10 bases at V and 9 bases at J, with 11 bases in the middle. CDR1 SGDLS and CDR2 YYNGEE come from the germline V gene. CDR3 nucleotide sequence: TGTGCCGCAAAACGGCGGCCCCAGCATTTT. Translation: CAAKRRPQHF.

V and J are TRBV3-1 (or the pseudogene TRBV3-2) and TRBJ2-1; a weak D match, TRBD2 (7 bases). Germline V gene data show CDR1 as LGHDT and CDR2 as YNNKEL (reference sequence). With 6 bases removed from V and 3 bases from J, the gap between germline ends came to 12 bases. This CDR3 is built from 14 residues. The CDR3 region is CASRGASGYNEQFF. CDR3 DNA: TGTGCCAGCAGGGGGGCTAGCGGCTACAATGAGCAGTTCTTC.

The V and J genes are TRBV6-5 and TRBJ1-5, with D unresolved. The ends were cut back, 5 bases at V and 6 bases at J, with 8 bases in the middle. Germline assignment: CDR1 MNHEY and CDR2 SVGAGI. The CDR3 covers 12 residues. The CDR3 loop reads CASSHGGQPQHF. In DNA form, the CDR3 reads TGTGCCAGCAGTCACGGAGGTCAGCCCCAGCATTTT.

This clone turned up a few times. The chain combines TRBV28 with TRBJ2-7, with 7 positions matching TRBD1. V lost 5 bases to trimming and J lost 5 bases; unmatched junction nucleotides: 9. Germline V CDR1 and CDR2: MDHEN, SYDVKM. This CDR3 spans 14 amino acids. CDR3 in amino acids: CASSQRIDRDEQYF. The CDR3, as DNA: TGTGCCAGCAGTCAAAGGATTGACAGGGACGAGCAGTACTTC.

The chain is built from TRBV5-1 and TRBJ1-1, with D maybe TRBD1 (6 bases). Per the germline V gene, CDR1 is SGHRS and CDR2 is YFSETQ. V dropped 5 bases and J dropped 6 bases, with 17 bases sitting between them. The CDR3 loop spans 14 amino acids. The CDR3 coding sequence is TGCGCCAGCAGAGATCGGGACACAAGGCCTGAAGCTTTCTTT. Translated, it gives CASRDRDTRPEAFF.

The chain uses TRBV4-3 and TRBJ2-7, with a tentative D call TRBD2 (7 bases). Trimming removed 0 bases at V and 0 bases at J, with 12 bases between. CDR1 LGHNA and CDR2 YSLEER come from the germline V gene. The CDR3 is 16 residues long. CDR3 protein: CASSQEGGGSSYEQYF. Written as DNA, the CDR3 is TGCGCCAGCAGCCAAGAAGGGGGGGGAAGCTCCTACGAGCAGTACTTC.

The CDR3 is CASIRDRGHQPQHF. CDR3 in DNA: TGTGCCAGCATCCGGGACAGGGGGCATCAGCCCCAGCATTTT. The rearrangement joins TRBV2 to TRBJ1-5, with 12 positions matching TRBD1. Germline CDR1 is SNHLY and CDR2 is FYNNEI. The CDR3 contains 14 residues. Germline trimming cut 7 bases from V and 5 bases from J; bases unmatched to any gene: 3.

The chain joins TRBV12-3 or TRBV12-4 to TRBJ1-2, with D hard to call. This CDR3 contains 12 residues. The V gene lost 2 bases and the J gene lost 2 bases, with 3 bases spanning the gap. For the CDR3, the DNA is TGTGCCAGCAGTTTAAGGAACTATGGCTACACCTTC. Protein product: CASSLRNYGYTF.

The chain employs TRBV18 and TRBJ2-4; 8 nucleotides match TRBD2. Germline CDR1 and CDR2: KGHSH and LQKENI. V lost 3 bases, J lost 4 bases, and 8 bases stayed unmatched. The CDR3 sequence is 16 residues long. The CDR3 DNA reads TGTGCCAGCTCACCGCCGGCGGGGGGCGGAAAAAACATTCAGTACTTC. Protein sequence: CASSPPAGGGKNIQYF.

The rearrangement joins TRBV28 to TRBJ2-1; 7 bases fit TRBD2. From germline, CDR1 is MDHEN and CDR2 SYDVKM. V was clipped by 4 bases and J by 0 bases; unmatched bases: 9. This CDR3 spans 17 amino acids. The CDR3 loop is CASSSRDRDYSYNEQFF. CDR3 in DNA: TGTGCCAGCAGTTCTAGGGACCGGGACTACTCCTACAATGAGCAGTTCTTC. Full variable domain (missing parts from reference TRBV28 and TRBJ2-1): DVKVTQSSRYLVKRTGEKVFLECVQDMDHENMFWYRQDPGLGLRLIYFSYDVKMKEKGDIPEGYSVSREKKERFSLILESASTNQTSMYLCASSSRDRDYSYNEQFFGPGTRLTVL.

A remark on this clone: Other DNA sequences in this specimen translate into the identical CDR3. The chain couples TRBV3-1 (or the pseudogene TRBV3-2) to TRBJ1-6; 8 nucleotides match TRBD1. Germline V gene lookup returns CDR1 LGHDT and CDR2 YNNKEL (reference sequence). This CDR3 contains 16 residues. Germline trimming cut 2 bases from V and 2 bases from J; bases unmatched to any gene: 2. CDR3 bases: TGTGCCAGCAGCCAACCACAGGGGGCCTATAATTCACCCCTCCACTTT. The encoded protein is CASSQPQGAYNSPLHF.

The genes are TRBV18 and TRBJ2-2; no definite D call. Germline V gene sequence: CDR1 KGHSH, CDR2 LQKENI. This CDR3 is 15 amino acids long. V lost 2 bases to trimming and J lost 1 base, with 8 bases between them. CDR3 loop: CASSPVAENTGELFF. The CDR3 nucleotides are TGTGCCAGCTCACCAGTTGCAGAGAACACCGGGGAGCTGTTTTTT.

The chain employs TRBV28 and TRBJ2-7; tentative D call: TRBD1 (6 bases). The V end was cut by 5 bases, the J end by 0 bases, with 14 bases between. The germline V gene has CDR1 MDHEN and CDR2 SYDVKM. The CDR3 contains 15 residues. CDR3 sequence: CASSTPRTASYEQYF. CDR3 in DNA: TGTGCCAGCAGTACCCCCCGGACAGCCTCCTACGAGCAGTACTTC. Full variable domain (missing parts from reference TRBV28 and TRBJ2-7): DVKVTQSSRYLVKRTGEKVFLECVQDMDHENMFWYRQDPGLGLRLIYFSYDVKMKEKGDIPEGYSVSREKKERFSLILESASTNQTSMYLCASSTPRTASYEQYFGPGTRLTVT.